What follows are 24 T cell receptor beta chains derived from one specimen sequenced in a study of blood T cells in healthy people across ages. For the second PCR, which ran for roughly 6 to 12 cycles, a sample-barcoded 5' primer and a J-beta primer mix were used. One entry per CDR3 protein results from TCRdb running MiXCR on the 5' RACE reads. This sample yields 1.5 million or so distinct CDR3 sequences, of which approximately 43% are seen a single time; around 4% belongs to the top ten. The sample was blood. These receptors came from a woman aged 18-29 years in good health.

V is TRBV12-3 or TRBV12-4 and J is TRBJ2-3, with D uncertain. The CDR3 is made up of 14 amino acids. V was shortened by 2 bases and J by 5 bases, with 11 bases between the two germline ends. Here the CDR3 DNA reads TGTGCCAGCAGTTTATCCCCAGCTGGAGATACGCAGTATTTT. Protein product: CASSLSPAGDTQYF.

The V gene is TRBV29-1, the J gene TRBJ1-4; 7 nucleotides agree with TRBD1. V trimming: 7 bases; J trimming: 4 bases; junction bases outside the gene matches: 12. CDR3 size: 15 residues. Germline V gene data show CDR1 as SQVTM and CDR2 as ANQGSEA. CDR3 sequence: CSAFRGRGYNEKLFF. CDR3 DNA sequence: TGCAGCGCATTTAGGGGGCGCGGGTATAATGAAAAACTGTTTTTT.

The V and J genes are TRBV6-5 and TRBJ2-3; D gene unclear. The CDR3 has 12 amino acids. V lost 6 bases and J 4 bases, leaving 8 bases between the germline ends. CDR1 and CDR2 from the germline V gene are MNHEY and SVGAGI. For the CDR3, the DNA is TGTGCCAGCAGGTTCAGATCAGATACGCAGTATTTT. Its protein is CASRFRSDTQYF.

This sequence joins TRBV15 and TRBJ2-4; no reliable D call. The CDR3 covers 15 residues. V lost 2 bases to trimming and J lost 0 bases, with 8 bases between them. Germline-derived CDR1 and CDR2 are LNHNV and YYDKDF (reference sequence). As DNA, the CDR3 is TGTGCCACCAGCAGATTGGCCCTAGCCAAAAACATTCAGTACTTC. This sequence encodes CATSRLALAKNIQYF. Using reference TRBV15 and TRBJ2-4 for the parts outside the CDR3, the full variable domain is DAMVIQNPRYQVTQFGKPVTLSCSQTLNHNVMYWYQQKSSQAPKLLFHYYDKDFNNEADTPDNFQSRRPNTSFCFLDIRSPGLGDTAMYLCATSRLALAKNIQYFGAGTRLSVL.

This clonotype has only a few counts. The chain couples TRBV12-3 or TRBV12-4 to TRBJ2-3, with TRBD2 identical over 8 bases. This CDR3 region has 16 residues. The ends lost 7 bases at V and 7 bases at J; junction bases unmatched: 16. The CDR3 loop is CASTPGPGTRMNTQYF. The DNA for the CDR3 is TGTGCCAGCACTCCTGGGCCCGGGACTAGAATGAATACGCAGTATTTT.

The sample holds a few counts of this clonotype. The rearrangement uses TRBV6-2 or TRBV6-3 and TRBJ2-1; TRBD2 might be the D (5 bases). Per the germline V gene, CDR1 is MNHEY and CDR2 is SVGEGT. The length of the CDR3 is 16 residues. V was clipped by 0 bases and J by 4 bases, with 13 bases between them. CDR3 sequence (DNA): TGTGCCAGCAGTTACTCCGGCCTAGCCCCTTACAATGAGCAGTTCTTC. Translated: CASSYSGLAPYNEQFF.

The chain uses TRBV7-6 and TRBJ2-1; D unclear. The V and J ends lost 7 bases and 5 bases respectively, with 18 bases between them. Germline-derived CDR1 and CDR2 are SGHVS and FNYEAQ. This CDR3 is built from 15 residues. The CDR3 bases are TGTGCCAGCAATCTGGGGATTGATACTAACAATGAGCAGTTCTTC. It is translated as CASNLGIDTNNEQFF.

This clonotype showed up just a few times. DNA of the CDR3: TGTGCCAGCAGTTGGCGAGAGCCATACTACAATGAGCAGTTCTTC. Its protein is CASSWREPYYNEQFF. The chain joins TRBV6-2 or TRBV6-3 to TRBJ2-1; D not resolved. The V and J ends lost 4 bases and 3 bases respectively, with 13 bases between them. The CDR3 covers 15 residues. Germline V CDR1 and CDR2: MNHEY, SVGEGT.

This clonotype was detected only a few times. CDR3 region: CASSSETVTGLRAFF. DNA for the CDR3: TGTGCCAGCAGCTCCGAGACAGTCACAGGATTAAGAGCTTTCTTT. This chain joins TRBV28 and TRBJ1-1; TRBD1 might be the D (5 bases). V was shortened by 6 bases and J by 10 bases, with 24 bases between the two germline ends. The length of the CDR3 is 15 residues. Germline V gene sequence: CDR1 MDHEN, CDR2 SYDVKM.

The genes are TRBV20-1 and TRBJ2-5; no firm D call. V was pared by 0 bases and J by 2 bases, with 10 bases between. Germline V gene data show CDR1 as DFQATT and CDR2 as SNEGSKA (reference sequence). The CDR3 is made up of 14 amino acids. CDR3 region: CSARDRRRQETQYF. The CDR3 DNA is TGCAGTGCTAGAGATCGGCGGAGACAAGAGACCCAGTACTTC.

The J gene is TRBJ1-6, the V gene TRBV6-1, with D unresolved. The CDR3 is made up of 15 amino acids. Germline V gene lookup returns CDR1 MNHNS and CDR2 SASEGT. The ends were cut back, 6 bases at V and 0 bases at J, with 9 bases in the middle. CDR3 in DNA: TGTGCCAGCAGCAGGTCGCGCTCCTATAATTCACCCCTCCACTTT. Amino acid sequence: CASSRSRSYNSPLHF.

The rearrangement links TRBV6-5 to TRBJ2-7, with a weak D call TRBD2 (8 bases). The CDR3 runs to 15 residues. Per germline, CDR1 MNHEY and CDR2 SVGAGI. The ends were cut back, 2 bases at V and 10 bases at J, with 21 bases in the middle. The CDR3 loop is CASSYDETGRGAQYF. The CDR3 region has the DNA TGTGCCAGCAGTTACGACGAGACAGGGCGGGGGGCCCAGTACTTC.

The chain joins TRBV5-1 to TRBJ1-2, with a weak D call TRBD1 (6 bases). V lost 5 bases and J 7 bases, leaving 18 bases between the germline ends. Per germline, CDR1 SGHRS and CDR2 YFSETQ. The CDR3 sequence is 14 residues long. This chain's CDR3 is CASSRGAPSSGYTF. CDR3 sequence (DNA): TGCGCCAGCAGTAGGGGGGCACCCTCATCTGGCTACACCTTC.

Here the CDR3 DNA reads TGTGCCAGCTCACCGGCCAGAATTAGCTACGAGCAGTTCTTC. Amino acid sequence: CASSPARISYEQFF. The chain couples TRBV18 to TRBJ2-1, with D hard to call. Germline V gene sequence: CDR1 KGHSH, CDR2 LQKENI. The V end lost 3 bases, the J end lost 10 bases, and 16 bases lay between the germline ends. The CDR3 contains 14 residues.

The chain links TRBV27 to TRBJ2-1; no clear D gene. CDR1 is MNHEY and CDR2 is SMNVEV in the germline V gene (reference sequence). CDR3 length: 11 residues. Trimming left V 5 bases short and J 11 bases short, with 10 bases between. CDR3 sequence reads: CASSLGRQQFF. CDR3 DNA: TGTGCCAGCAGTCTGGGCCGCCAGCAGTTCTTC.

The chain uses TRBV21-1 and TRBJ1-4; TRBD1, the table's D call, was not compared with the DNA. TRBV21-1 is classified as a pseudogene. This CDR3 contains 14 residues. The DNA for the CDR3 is TGTGCCAGCAACCCAGACAGGGACAATGAAAAACTGTTTTTT. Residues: CASNPDRDNEKLFF.

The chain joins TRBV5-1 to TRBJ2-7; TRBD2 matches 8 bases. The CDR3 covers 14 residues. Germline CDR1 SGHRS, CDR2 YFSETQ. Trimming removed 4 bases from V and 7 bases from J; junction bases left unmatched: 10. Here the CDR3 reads CASSPTGGPAEQYF. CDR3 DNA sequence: TGCGCCAGCAGCCCCACGGGAGGGCCTGCTGAGCAGTACTTC.

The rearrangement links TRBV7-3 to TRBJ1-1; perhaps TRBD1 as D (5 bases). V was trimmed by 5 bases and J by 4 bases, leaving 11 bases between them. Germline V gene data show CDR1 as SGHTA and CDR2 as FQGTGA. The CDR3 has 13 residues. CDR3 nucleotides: TGTGCCAGCAGCGTAAGCAGGGTCACTGAAGCTTTCTTT. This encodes CASSVSRVTEAFF.

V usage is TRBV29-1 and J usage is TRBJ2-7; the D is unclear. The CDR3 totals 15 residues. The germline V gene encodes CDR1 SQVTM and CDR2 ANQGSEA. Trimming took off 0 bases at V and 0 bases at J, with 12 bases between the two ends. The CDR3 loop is CSVEDQTGLSYEQYF. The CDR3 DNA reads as TGCAGCGTTGAAGACCAAACGGGCCTCTCCTACGAGCAGTACTTC.

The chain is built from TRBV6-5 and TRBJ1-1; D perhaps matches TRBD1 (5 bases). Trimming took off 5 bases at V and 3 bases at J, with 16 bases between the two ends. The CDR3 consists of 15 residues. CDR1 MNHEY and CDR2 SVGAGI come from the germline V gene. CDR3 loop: CASSGGIRGDTEAFF. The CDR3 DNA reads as TGTGCCAGCAGTGGCGGGATCCGGGGGGACACTGAAGCTTTCTTT.

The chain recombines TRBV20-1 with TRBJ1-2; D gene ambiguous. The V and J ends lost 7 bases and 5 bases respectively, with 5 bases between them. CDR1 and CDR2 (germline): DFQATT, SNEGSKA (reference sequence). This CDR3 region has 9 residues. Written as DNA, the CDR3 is TGCAGTGTCCAGTATGGCTACACCTTC. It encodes CSVQYGYTF.

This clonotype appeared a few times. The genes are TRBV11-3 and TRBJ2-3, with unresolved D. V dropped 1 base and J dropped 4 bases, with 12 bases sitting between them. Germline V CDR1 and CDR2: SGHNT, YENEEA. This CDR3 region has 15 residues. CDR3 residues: CASSLGARLADTQYF. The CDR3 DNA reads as TGTGCCAGCAGCTTAGGAGCTCGTTTGGCAGATACGCAGTATTTT.

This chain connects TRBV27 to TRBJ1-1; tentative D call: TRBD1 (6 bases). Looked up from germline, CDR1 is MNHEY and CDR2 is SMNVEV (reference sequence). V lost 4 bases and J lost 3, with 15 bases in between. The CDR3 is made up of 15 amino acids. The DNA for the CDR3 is TGTGCCAGCAGTTCACGGGGGGCGGTTGACACTGAAGCTTTCTTT. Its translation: CASSSRGAVDTEAFF.

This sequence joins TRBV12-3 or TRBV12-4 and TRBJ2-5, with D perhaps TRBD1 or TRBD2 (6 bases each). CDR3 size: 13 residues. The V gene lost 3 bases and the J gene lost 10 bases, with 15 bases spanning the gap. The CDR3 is CASSLERGGHQYF. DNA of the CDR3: TGTGCCAGCAGTTTGGAGCGAGGGGGGCACCAGTACTTC.